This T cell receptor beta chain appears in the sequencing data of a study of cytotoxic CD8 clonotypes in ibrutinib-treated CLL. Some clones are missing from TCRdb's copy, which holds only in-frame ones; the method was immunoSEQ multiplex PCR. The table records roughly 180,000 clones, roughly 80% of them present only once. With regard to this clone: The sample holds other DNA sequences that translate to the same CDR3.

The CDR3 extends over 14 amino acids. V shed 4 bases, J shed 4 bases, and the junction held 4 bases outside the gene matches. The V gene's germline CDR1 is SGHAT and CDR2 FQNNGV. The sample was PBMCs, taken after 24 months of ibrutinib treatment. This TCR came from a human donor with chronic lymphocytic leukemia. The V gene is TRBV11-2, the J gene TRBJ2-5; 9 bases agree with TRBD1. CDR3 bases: TGTGCCAGCAGCTCGGACAGGGGTGGAGAGACCCAGTACTTC. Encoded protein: CASSSDRGGETQYF. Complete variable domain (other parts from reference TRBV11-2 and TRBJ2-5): EAGVAQSPRYKIIEKRQSVAFWCNPISGHATLYWYQQILGQGPKLLIQFQNNGVVDDSQLPKDRFSAERLKGVDSTLKIQPAKLEDSAVYLCASSSDRGGETQYFGPGTRLLVL.